The 7 T cell receptor beta chains in this list originate from one sample, sequenced in a study of human T cells and chemical hapten exposure. TCRdb fed the RACE reads into MiXCR, producing one record per CDR3 protein. Here the sample spans fewer than 100,000 distinct CDR3 sequences, roughly a tenth being singletons. The time point was: patch test 3, about 24 weeks after DPC sensitization. The treatment here: therapeutic diphenylcyclopropenone sensitization with weekly scalp DPC. This material consisted of whole blood, taken in connection with sensitization to the hapten diphenylcyclopropenone (DPC). The receptors here all came from a woman in her twenties or thirties with alopecia areata. Some clones in this sample may be carry-over from other donors' samples.

The rearrangement links TRBV6-2 or TRBV6-3 to TRBJ1-1; D might be TRBD1 (5 bases). Trimming removed 2 bases from V and 5 bases from J, with 12 bases in between. The CDR3 consists of 14 residues. CDR1 and CDR2 (germline): MNHEY, SVGEGT. CDR3 in DNA: TGTGCCAGCAGTTACAAGGGGATTTATACTGAAGCTTTCTTT. Protein: CASSYKGIYTEAFF.

This clonotype was recorded a few times. The chain joins TRBV4-3 to TRBJ1-4; 7 bases are a match to TRBD1. CDR3 length equals 16 residues. J was trimmed by 3 bases and V by 0 bases; bases with no gene match: 4. CDR1 is LGHNA, CDR2 YSLEER, per germline. The CDR3 DNA reads as TGCGCCAGCAGCCAAGAGGGGGACAGCTCTAATGAAAAACTGTTTTTT. It is translated as CASSQEGDSSNEKLFF.

This clonotype was observed a few times. The gene calls are TRBV2 and TRBJ1-4; unclear D gene. Germline CDR1 SNHLY, CDR2 FYNNEI. The CDR3 runs to 15 residues. Trimming left V 4 bases short and J 3 bases short, with 12 bases between. CDR3 bases: TGTGCCAGCAGTGGAGGGTCTGGAGCTAATGAAAAACTGTTTTTT. Amino acids: CASSGGSGANEKLFF.

The genes are TRBV4-3 and TRBJ2-1; no definite D call. V lost 0 bases and J 4 bases, leaving 4 bases between the germline ends. Germline lookup yields CDR1 LGHNA and CDR2 YSLEER. The CDR3 spans 13 residues. This CDR3 is CASSQEVYNEQFF. CDR3 sequence (DNA): TGCGCCAGCAGCCAAGAGGTATACAATGAGCAGTTCTTC.

This clonotype was detected many times. The chain combines TRBV19 with TRBJ1-1, with a tentative D call TRBD1 (6 bases). Germline-derived CDR1 and CDR2 are LNHDA and SQIVND (reference sequence). Trimming removed 3 bases from V and 1 base from J, with 18 bases in between. The CDR3 consists of 17 residues. CDR3 nucleotides: TGTGCCAGTAGTATGGGCAGGGGCAATATCGAGAACACTGAAGCTTTCTTT. Translated: CASSMGRGNIENTEAFF.

The V call is TRBV11-2, the J call TRBJ1-1; D not resolved. Trimming stripped 3 bases from V and 4 bases from J, with 6 bases between. The CDR3 covers 12 residues. Germline-derived CDR1 and CDR2 are SGHAT and FQNNGV. This CDR3 reads CASSFLSTEAFF. CDR3 in DNA: TGTGCCAGCAGCTTTCTTAGCACTGAAGCTTTCTTT.

This clonotype was picked up many times. The CDR3 nucleotides are TGCGCCAGCAGACCAAGCGGGAGTAACACCGGGGAGCTGTTTTTT. It encodes CASRPSGSNTGELFF. The V gene is TRBV10-2, the J gene TRBJ2-2; the match to TRBD2 covers 8 bases. V was pared by 6 bases and J by 2 bases, with 5 bases of the junction left unmatched. This CDR3 is built from 15 residues. Germline V lookup: CDR1 WSHSY, CDR2 SAAADI.